The 9 T cell receptor beta chains reported below all come from one sample, sequenced in a study of beta chain features in type 1 diabetes (dated by TCRdb to 2016 to 2018). Points the paper makes about the study in general: In all four CD4+ subsets, TCRB CDR3 length was moderately but significantly shorter in type 1 diabetes patients.

Libraries came from the immunoSEQ multiplex PCR assay. The entire isolated RNA was reverse transcribed using the High Capacity cDNA Reverse Transcription Kit, and thus expressed TCRB transcripts were sequenced. Drawn from immuneACCESS, this table holds only the in-frame rearrangements with V and J called that TCRdb kept. Clones are partly lost; checked studies trace under half to an unresolved V gene and leave the rest unexplained. For this sample there are 300,000 to 400,000 clones; over 8.5% appear just once. The top ten clonotypes cover about 0.6% of the sample. Their antigen targets remain unknown. The source material was central memory CD4+ T cells from blood. These TCRs come from a man aged 25-45 years with type 1 diabetes.

This clone showed up just a few times. The chain couples TRBV11-3 to TRBJ2-1, with no clear D. The CDR3 length is 15 residues. V dropped 0 bases and J dropped 5 bases, with 11 bases sitting between them. Per germline, CDR1 SGHNT and CDR2 YENEEA. DNA for the CDR3: TGTGCCAGCAGCTTAGATGGACCGATTCACAATGAGCAGTTCTTC. Translation: CASSLDGPIHNEQFF. Full variable domain (rest looked up from reference TRBV11-3 and TRBJ2-1): EAGVVQSPRYKIIEKKQPVAFWCNPISGHNTLYWYLQNLGQGPELLIRYENEEAVDDSQLPKDRFSAERLKGVDSTLKIQPAELGDSAVYLCASSLDGPIHNEQFFGPGTRLTVL.

This clone was counted only a few times. The V gene is TRBV29-1, the J gene TRBJ2-5, with D possibly matching TRBD2 (5 bases). The end of the DNA is better explained by TRBJ2-7, so the J call may be wrong. This CDR3 has 14 residues. Germline CDR1 SQVTM, CDR2 ANQGSEA. This CDR3 is CSVRASPQSYEQYF. The CDR3 DNA follows: TGCAGCGTTAGAGCTAGCCCACAATCCTACGAGCAGTACTTC.

The rearrangement joins TRBV6-6 to TRBJ2-7; D may match TRBD1 or TRBD2 (5 bases each). This CDR3 has 15 amino acids. Germline CDR1 MNHNY, CDR2 SVGAGI (reference sequence). Trimming removed 7 bases at V and 2 bases at J, with 18 bases between. The CDR3 DNA follows: TGTGCCAGCAATTCAATCCGGGGCGGTCCCTACGAGCAGTACTTC. This sequence encodes CASNSIRGGPYEQYF.

The chain combines TRBV5-1 with TRBJ1-1, with 9 bases lining up with TRBD1. V gave up 5 bases and J gave up 1 base; unmatched junction bases: 9. The CDR3 has 16 residues. The V gene's germline CDR1 is SGHRS and CDR2 YFSETQ. CDR3 protein: CASSPWTGVGNTEAFF. CDR3 coding DNA: TGCGCCAGCAGTCCCTGGACAGGGGTCGGGAACACTGAAGCTTTCTTT.

A word on this clone: Since a far larger clone is one base different, this is likely a read error. The same CDR3 can be traced to other DNA sequences in this sample. As DNA, the CDR3 is TGTGCCAGCAGTGGATGGGAGACCCAGTACTTC. It yields the protein CASSGWETQYF. J is TRBJ2-5 and V is TRBV7-2; unclear D gene. Per the germline V gene, CDR1 is SGHTA and CDR2 is FQGNSA. This CDR3 is 11 amino acids long. Trimming took off 6 bases at V and 5 bases at J, with 7 bases between the two ends. The full variable domain, rest sourced from reference TRBV7-2 and TRBJ2-5, is GAGVSQSPSNKVTEKGKDVELRCDPISGHTALYWYRQSLGQGLEFLIYFQGNSAPDKSGLPSDRFSAERTGGSVSTLTIQRTQQEDSAVYLCASSGWETQYFGPGTRLLVL.

This clone was counted many times. The gene calls are TRBV2 and TRBJ2-1; perhaps D is TRBD1 or TRBD2 (5 bases each). Trimming removed 7 bases from V and 5 bases from J, with 24 bases in between. Germline CDR1 and CDR2: SNHLY and FYNNEI. The CDR3 extends over 17 amino acids. For the CDR3, the DNA is TGTGCCAGCACCCCTTTGGGGGAGAATCGATTTAACAATGAGCAGTTCTTC. Amino acids: CASTPLGENRFNNEQFF.

The chain has TRBV28 and TRBJ2-3; D gene uncertain. The germline V and J ends were trimmed by 7 bases and 0 bases, with 5 bases remaining between them. This CDR3 is 12 amino acids long. CDR1 and CDR2 (germline): MDHEN, SYDVKM. The CDR3 DNA is TGTGCCAGCATAAGCAGCACAGATACGCAGTATTTT. Its translation is CASISSTDTQYF.

The V call is TRBV7-2, the J call TRBJ2-1; D could derive from TRBD1 or TRBD2 (6 bases each). CDR3 size: 15 residues. The germline V gene encodes CDR1 SGHTA and CDR2 FQGNSA. V was cut by 5 bases and J by 12 bases, with 23 bases left in between. CDR3 protein: CASSLGAGAAAGQFF. The DNA for the CDR3 is TGTGCCAGCAGCCTCGGGGCAGGGGCTGCAGCGGGGCAGTTCTTC.

The genes are TRBV7-2 and TRBJ2-5, with D maybe TRBD1 (5 bases). The germline CDR1 and CDR2 sequences are SGHTA and FQGNSA. This CDR3 is 15 amino acids long. With 1 base removed from V and 2 bases from J, the gap between germline ends came to 11 bases. The CDR3 is CASSLVSDRQETQYF. CDR3 coding DNA: TGTGCCAGCAGCTTAGTTAGTGACAGACAAGAGACCCAGTACTTC.